These 30 T cell receptor beta chains came from one sample sequenced in a study of blood T cell repertoires in COVID-19. This table comes from immunoSEQ multiplex PCR, and its TCRdb copy is limited to in-frame clones, with some not included. Of under 30,000 clones in the sample, 80% to 90% are singletons; the top ten hold approximately 8%. The sample consisted of peripheral blood. All receptors come from a man aged 45-60 years with active COVID-19.

V is TRBV9 and J is TRBJ1-5, with a weak D call TRBD1 (6 bases). Deletions cut 3 bases from V and 4 bases from J, with 14 bases between. Looked up from germline, CDR1 is SGDLS and CDR2 is YYNGEE. The CDR3 runs to 15 residues. The CDR3 here is CASSAAGTTNQPQHF. The DNA for the CDR3 is TGTGCCAGCAGCGCGGCCGGGACAACAAATCAGCCCCAGCATTTT.

The chain couples TRBV18 to TRBJ1-6, with a tentative D call TRBD1 (6 bases). V was cut by 2 bases and J by 10 bases, with 12 bases left in between. The CDR3 runs to 14 residues. Germline loops: CDR1 KGHSH, CDR2 LQKENI. CDR3 residues: CASSPEQGISPLHF. The CDR3, as DNA: TGTGCCAGCTCACCAGAACAGGGCATCTCACCCCTCCACTTT.

This clone was detected a few times. The genes are TRBV27 and TRBJ2-7, with D unresolved. From germline, CDR1 is MNHEY and CDR2 SMNVEV (reference sequence). Trimming pared 1 base from V and 0 bases from J, leaving 7 bases between. The CDR3 runs to 14 residues. The CDR3 here is CASSLYESSYEQYF. DNA of the CDR3: TGTGCCAGCAGTTTATACGAGAGCTCCTACGAGCAGTACTTC.

This rearrangement joins TRBV19 to TRBJ2-5, with 9 bases fitting TRBD2. J lost 4 bases, V lost 7 bases, and 4 bases had no gene match. The CDR3 length is 13 residues. CDR1 and CDR2 from the germline V gene are LNHDA and SQIVND (reference sequence). CDR3 nucleotides: TGTGCCAGTAAACTAGCGGGTCGAGAGACCCAGTACTTC. This translates into CASKLAGRETQYF.

This chain links TRBV6-6 with TRBJ2-7, with D unclear. Germline-derived CDR1 and CDR2 are MNHNY and SVGAGI (reference sequence). V was pared by 0 bases and J by 4 bases, with 7 bases between. The CDR3 is made up of 13 amino acids. The CDR3, as DNA: TGTGCCAGCAGTTACTCTGAGAGATACGAGCAGTACGTC. It codes for CASSYSERYEQYV.

The chain links TRBV5-4 to TRBJ2-7, with a tentative D call TRBD2 (5 bases). V was clipped by 4 bases and J by 2 bases, with 16 bases between them. The CDR3 runs 15 residues. The germline V gene has CDR1 SGHNT and CDR2 YYREEE (reference sequence). CDR3 coding DNA: TGTGCCAGCAGCCCCCCGGGATCCAGGACCTACGAGCAGTACTTC. This gives the protein CASSPPGSRTYEQYF.

The chain couples TRBV5-1 to TRBJ1-4, with D maybe TRBD1 (5 bases). Germline V gives CDR1 SGHRS, CDR2 YFSETQ. CDR3 length: 15 amino acids. The V and J ends lost 0 bases and 3 bases respectively, with 9 bases between them. CDR3 sequence: CASSLARQPNEKLFF. As DNA, the CDR3 is TGCGCCAGCAGCTTGGCCCGACAGCCTAATGAAAAACTGTTTTTT.

This chain connects TRBV19 to TRBJ2-7; 7 bases match TRBD2. Germline lookup yields CDR1 LNHDA and CDR2 SQIVND (reference sequence). The CDR3 consists of 11 residues. V lost 9 bases and J lost 3; bases outside the gene matches: 2. The CDR3 DNA sequence: TGTGCCAGCGGGACTAACTACGAGCAGTACGTC. Encoded protein: CASGTNYEQYV.

The V gene is TRBV5-8, the J gene TRBJ1-2; 7 bases map to TRBD1. The CDR3 runs 14 residues. CDR1 is SGHTS, CDR2 YDEGEE, per germline. Trimming cost V 3 bases and J 2 bases; bases outside gene matches: 4. The CDR3: CASSSGQANYGYTF. The CDR3 coding sequence is TGTGCCAGCAGCTCTGGACAGGCCAACTATGGCTACACCTTC.

This rearrangement joins TRBV7-6 to TRBJ2-7; the match to TRBD2 covers 7 bases. This CDR3 spans 17 amino acids. With V trimmed by 2 bases and J by 1 base, 11 bases remained unmatched. Per the germline V gene, CDR1 is SGHVS and CDR2 is FNYEAQ. CDR3 protein: CASSLMPTPGGSYEQYV. As DNA, the CDR3 is TGTGCCAGCAGCTTAATGCCGACCCCGGGGGGATCCTACGAGCAGTACGTC.

The V and J genes are TRBV11-2 and TRBJ2-7; 7 bases agree with TRBD1. CDR1 and CDR2 from the germline V gene are SGHAT and FQNNGV. V trimming: 3 bases; J trimming: 2 bases; junction bases outside the gene matches: 7. The length of the CDR3 is 15 residues. CDR3 coding DNA: TGTGCCAGCAGCTTTTTTGGGACAGCCCCCTACGAGCAGTACTTC. Translation: CASSFFGTAPYEQYF.

CDR3 sequence: CASSPQGAVGNQPQHF. In nucleotides, the CDR3 is TGTGCCAGCTCGCCTCAGGGGGCCGTGGGCAATCAGCCCCAGCATTTT. The V call is TRBV18, the J call TRBJ1-5; 8 bases are a match to TRBD1. V shed 6 bases and J 2 bases; nucleotides not matched to a gene: 9. CDR3 length equals 16 residues. Per germline, CDR1 KGHSH and CDR2 LQKENI.

The chain employs TRBV7-6 and TRBJ2-3; perhaps TRBD2 as D (5 bases). Trimming removed 1 base at V and 4 bases at J, with 24 bases between. Per the germline V gene, CDR1 is SGHVS and CDR2 is FNYEAQ. The CDR3 loop spans 19 amino acids. The CDR3 sequence: CASSLGGDSQIRVADTQYF. CDR3 nucleotide sequence: TGTGCCAGCAGCTTAGGGGGAGATTCACAGATACGTGTGGCAGATACGCAGTATTTT.

This clone was recorded once. V is TRBV5-1 and J is TRBJ2-1, with TRBD2 matching over 12 bases. With 0 bases clipped from V and 7 bases from J, the junction kept 5 bases outside the gene matches. CDR3 length equals 16 residues. CDR1 and CDR2 (germline): SGHRS, YFSETQ. CDR3 nucleotide sequence: TGCGCCAGCAGCTTGGCTAGCGGGGGGGTGACGAATGAGCAGTTCTTC. Protein sequence: CASSLASGGVTNEQFF.

V gene TRBV6-5 combines with J gene TRBJ1-6, with D hard to call. Trimming took off 3 bases at V and 10 bases at J, with 19 bases between the two ends. Germline CDR1 and CDR2: MNHEY and SVGAGI. This CDR3 comprises 16 residues. The CDR3 protein is CASSYGYDNTGSPLHF. CDR3 in DNA: TGTGCCAGCAGTTATGGTTACGACAATACGGGGTCACCCCTCCACTTT.

V is TRBV19 and J is TRBJ1-1; 7 nucleotides line up with TRBD1. CDR1 and CDR2 from the germline V gene are LNHDA and SQIVND (reference sequence). The CDR3 extends over 16 amino acids. J was trimmed by 4 bases and V by 1 base; bases with no gene match: 9. CDR3 coding DNA: TGTGCCAGTAGTATAGGGACAGGAGGGATGGGCACTGAAGCTTTCTTT. It yields the protein CASSIGTGGMGTEAFF.

This rearrangement joins TRBV7-3 to TRBJ2-7; D unclear. Between the trimmed V and J ends, which lost 2 bases and 1 base, there was a span of 12 bases. The CDR3 runs to 15 residues. Germline lookup yields CDR1 SGHTA and CDR2 FQGTGA. Here the CDR3 DNA reads TGTGCCAGCAGCTTAGGCGGCGACCCTTCCTACGAGCAGTACTTC. It yields the protein CASSLGGDPSYEQYF.

The chain combines TRBV14 with TRBJ2-5; unclear D gene. Trimming left V 2 bases short and J 6 bases short, with 22 bases between. This CDR3 spans 17 amino acids. Germline CDR1 SGHDN, CDR2 FVKESK. The CDR3 bases are TGTGCCAGCAGCCAAAAGTCGATTGGTTTTTCGGTAAAGACCCAGTACTTC. Residues: CASSQKSIGFSVKTQYF.

In its sample, this clone was seen a few times. The CDR3 region has the DNA TGTGCCAGCAGAGTCCTGGGGGGGGACTCCTACGAGCAGTACTTC. Protein: CASRVLGGDSYEQYF. The chain uses TRBV2 and TRBJ2-7; TRBD2 matches 7 bases. The CDR3 consists of 15 residues. CDR1 is SNHLY and CDR2 is FYNNEI in the germline V gene. The V segment lost 6 bases and the J segment 0 bases; nucleotides outside the gene matches: 8.

The chain couples TRBV24-1 to TRBJ2-1; 7 nucleotides align to TRBD2. The CDR3 is 13 amino acids. The V segment lost 6 bases and the J segment 8 bases; nucleotides outside the gene matches: 6. In germline, CDR1 is KGHDR, CDR2 SFDVKD. CDR3: CATSQAGRDEQFF. For the CDR3, the DNA is TGTGCCACCAGTCAAGCGGGAAGGGATGAGCAGTTCTTC.

The chain links TRBV11-3 to TRBJ2-3, with D uncertain. Between the trimmed V and J ends, which lost 1 base and 3 bases, there was a span of 14 bases. Looked up from germline, CDR1 is SGHNT and CDR2 is YENEEA. The length of the CDR3 is 16 residues. DNA of the CDR3: TGTGCCAGCAGCTTAGGGGCCGCATCATCGACAGATACGCAGTATTTT. This encodes CASSLGAASSTDTQYF.

V gene TRBV28 combines with J gene TRBJ2-7, with D maybe TRBD2 (5 bases). Trimming pared 6 bases from V and 0 bases from J, leaving 12 bases between. CDR1 is MDHEN, CDR2 SYDVKM, per germline. This CDR3 comprises 14 residues. CDR3 nucleotide sequence: TGTGCCAGCAGCAGACCGGGGAGCTCCTACGAGCAGTACTTC. It codes for CASSRPGSSYEQYF.

The J gene is TRBJ1-6, the V gene TRBV4-3, with 10 bases fitting TRBD1. Looked up from germline, CDR1 is LGHNA and CDR2 is YSLEER. The length of the CDR3 is 15 residues. V was pared by 3 bases and J by 8 bases, with 4 bases of the junction left unmatched. In DNA form, the CDR3 reads TGCGCCAGCAGCCAGGGGGACAGGGGTTATTCACCCCTCCACTTT. It specifies CASSQGDRGYSPLHF.

This clone was observed a few times. The V gene is TRBV4-2, the J gene TRBJ2-7; the match to TRBD1 covers 8 bases. CDR3 length equals 17 residues. V trimming: 0 bases; J trimming: 3 bases; junction bases outside the gene matches: 10. CDR1 LGHNA and CDR2 YNFKEQ come from the germline V gene. Here the CDR3 DNA reads TGTGCCAGCAGCCAAGATCCCCTAGGACAGGGAGGCTACGAGCAGTACTTC. Protein: CASSQDPLGQGGYEQYF.

The chain carries TRBV29-1 and TRBJ2-5, with 7 bases identical to TRBD1. The CDR3 extends over 11 amino acids. Germline V CDR1 and CDR2: SQVTM, ANQGSEA. V was clipped by 4 bases and J by 7 bases; unmatched bases: 3. CDR3 nucleotide sequence: TGCAGCGTTGGGGACAGCAGGACCCAGTACTTC. Protein: CSVGDSRTQYF.

This rearrangement joins TRBV24-1 to TRBJ2-3, with 9 bases fitting TRBD2. Germline V gene sequence: CDR1 KGHDR, CDR2 SFDVKD. CDR3 length: 18 amino acids. J gave up 0 bases and V 4 bases, and 10 bases lay outside the gene matches. The CDR3, as DNA: TGTGCCACCAGTGACCCGAAAGCGGGGGGCCTCAGCACAGATACGCAGTATTTT. Amino acids: CATSDPKAGGLSTDTQYF.

The V call is TRBV7-2, the J call TRBJ1-2, with 7 positions matching TRBD1. Trimming took 2 bases from V and 7 from J; bases not matched to a gene: 4. The CDR3 runs to 13 residues. CDR1 SGHTA and CDR2 FQGNSA come from the germline V gene. The CDR3 spells CASSLTRQGGYTF. DNA of the CDR3: TGTGCCAGCAGCTTAACCCGACAGGGTGGCTACACCTTC.

The rearrangement uses TRBV5-1 and TRBJ2-7; 9 bases agree with TRBD1. Germline assignment: CDR1 SGHRS and CDR2 YFSETQ. Germline trimming cut 2 bases from V and 1 base from J; bases unmatched to any gene: 7. CDR3 length equals 16 residues. The CDR3 protein is CASSLTGTGLSYEQYF. The CDR3 nucleotides are TGCGCCAGCAGCTTAACCGGGACAGGGTTATCCTACGAGCAGTACTTC.

On this clone itself: Other DNA sequences in this specimen translate into the identical CDR3. The chain couples TRBV7-2 to TRBJ2-7; TRBD1 agrees at 10 bases. Germline V gene sequence: CDR1 SGHTA, CDR2 FQGNSA. With 2 bases clipped from V and 7 bases from J, the junction kept 5 bases outside the gene matches. CDR3 size: 14 residues. The CDR3 is CASSLRQGAGEQYV. The CDR3 DNA is TGTGCCAGCAGCTTACGACAGGGGGCGGGGGAGCAGTACGTC.

The chain links TRBV29-1 to TRBJ1-4, with D perhaps TRBD1 (5 bases). The CDR3 covers 12 residues. The V gene's germline CDR1 is SQVTM and CDR2 ANQGSEA. With 6 bases removed from V and 8 bases from J, the gap between germline ends came to 13 bases. CDR3 DNA sequence: TGCAGCGTGCAGGGTCTTGGGGAAAAACTGTTTTTT. Its translation: CSVQGLGEKLFF.